These 23 T cell receptor beta chains share one sample of origin, sequenced in a study of T cell responses to AZD1222 COVID-19 vaccine. The table came from immunoSEQ multiplex PCR; TCRdb's copy has only in-frame clones and leaves some out. The sample carries about 180,000 clones, 85% to 95% recorded once. The specimen comprised peripheral blood, sampled 28 days after the second AZD1222 dose. The receptors stem from an adult who received the AZD1222 COVID-19 vaccine.

The gene calls are TRBV5-1 and TRBJ1-1, with D tentatively TRBD1 (6 bases). CDR1 is SGHRS, CDR2 YFSETQ, per germline. The CDR3 consists of 15 residues. Trimming removed 0 bases at V and 3 bases at J, with 12 bases between. CDR3 DNA sequence: TGCGCCAGCAGCTTGGGGGACACTGCTTACACTGAAGCTTTCTTT. Residues: CASSLGDTAYTEAFF.

The chain uses TRBV12-5 and TRBJ1-1, with TRBD1 matching over 7 bases. The CDR3 sequence is 15 residues long. Trimming at V came to 5 bases and at J to 4 bases, leaving 10 bases not matched to a gene. CDR1 is LGHNT and CDR2 is FRNRAP in the germline V gene. CDR3: CASGAANRGATEAFF. The CDR3 nucleotides are TGTGCTAGTGGTGCGGCAAACAGGGGTGCCACTGAAGCTTTCTTT.

The chain is built from TRBV2 and TRBJ1-2; 9 nucleotides align to TRBD1. Germline V lookup: CDR1 SNHLY, CDR2 FYNNEI. The length of the CDR3 is 12 residues. J lost 8 bases, V lost 7 bases, and 5 bases had no gene match. The CDR3 spells CASKDRGEGYTF. In nucleotides, the CDR3 is TGTGCCAGCAAGGACAGGGGTGAAGGCTACACCTTC.

The chain carries TRBV19 and TRBJ1-6; the D gene is possibly TRBD1 (5 bases). CDR1 and CDR2 (germline): LNHDA, SQIVND (reference sequence). CDR3 length equals 16 residues. Deletions cut 1 base from V and 7 bases from J, with 14 bases between. The CDR3 loop reads CASSIASGGNNSPLHF. CDR3 sequence (DNA): TGTGCCAGTAGTATAGCATCGGGGGGAAACAATTCACCCCTCCACTTT.

This chain joins TRBV6-2 or TRBV6-3 and TRBJ1-3; D unclear. Germline V gene lookup returns CDR1 MNHEY and CDR2 SVGEGT. Trimming took 7 bases from V and 0 from J, leaving 16 bases between them. The CDR3 is 16 amino acids. In DNA, the CDR3 is TGTGCCAGCACCCCCCGGCAGCCCGCCTCTGGAAACACCATATATTTT. Translating it yields CASTPRQPASGNTIYF.

The rearrangement uses TRBV13 and TRBJ2-1; the match to TRBD2 covers 9 bases. Looked up from germline, CDR1 is PRHDT and CDR2 is FYEKMQ (reference sequence). After removal of 0 bases from V and 6 bases from J, the junction contained 12 bases not matched to a gene. The CDR3 has 18 residues. As DNA, the CDR3 is TGTGCCAGCAGCTTAGGAGGGCCATGGCGGGGGGGCCTCAATGAGCAGTTCTTC. Protein sequence: CASSLGGPWRGGLNEQFF.

This clone appeared a few times. The CDR3 DNA reads as TGTGCCTCGAACAGGGATCTGAATTCACCCCTCCACTTT. Its protein product is CASNRDLNSPLHF. The chain recombines TRBV19 with TRBJ1-6, with a tentative D call TRBD1 (6 bases). The CDR3 sequence is 13 residues long. V lost 11 bases, J lost 7 bases, and 15 bases lay in between. Germline lookup yields CDR1 LNHDA and CDR2 SQIVND (reference sequence).

The V gene is TRBV28, the J gene TRBJ1-1; D gene ambiguous. Trimming cost V 5 bases and J 4 bases, with 17 bases left between them. Germline assignment: CDR1 MDHEN and CDR2 SYDVKM. CDR3 length: 15 residues. CDR3 protein: CASSPALERGTEAFF. CDR3 DNA sequence: TGTGCCAGCAGTCCCGCACTCGAACGGGGCACTGAAGCTTTCTTT.

The chain joins TRBV2 to TRBJ1-6, with D possibly TRBD1 on 6 matching bases. V was cut by 5 bases and J by 6 bases, with 17 bases left in between. Per germline, CDR1 SNHLY and CDR2 FYNNEI. The CDR3 loop spans 16 amino acids. Written as DNA, the CDR3 is TGTGCCAGCAGTAACTCGTGGGCCAGGGGTAATTCACCCCTCCACTTT. Encoded protein: CASSNSWARGNSPLHF.

The chain carries TRBV29-1 and TRBJ2-1, with TRBD2 matching over 12 bases. CDR1 and CDR2 from the germline V gene are SQVTM and ANQGSEA. V lost 2 bases, J lost 8 bases, and 4 bases stayed unmatched. CDR3 length equals 14 residues. The CDR3 nucleotides are TGCAGCGTTGAACGGCTAGCGGGAGGGTATGAGCAGTTCTTC. It codes for CSVERLAGGYEQFF.

The V gene is TRBV6-1, the J gene TRBJ1-4; 9 bases agree with TRBD1. Unmatched junction bases numbered 7, after V lost 3 bases and J lost 5 bases. This CDR3 region has 16 residues. Germline CDR1 reads MNHNS; CDR2 reads SASEGT. The CDR3 DNA is TGTGCCAGCAGTGACGGACAGGGGAGGGGGAATGAAAAACTGTTTTTT. Its protein product is CASSDGQGRGNEKLFF.

The chain recombines TRBV4-3 with TRBJ1-3; D is ambiguous. The V end lost 1 base, the J end lost 2 bases, and 15 bases lay between the germline ends. The CDR3 loop spans 17 amino acids. The germline V gene has CDR1 LGHNA and CDR2 YSLEER. CDR3 bases: TGCGCCAGCAGCCAAGCTCTGGGGAGGGAGACTGGAAACACCATATATTTT. Encoded protein: CASSQALGRETGNTIYF.

The genes are TRBV4-1 and TRBJ2-1, with 11 bases lining up with TRBD2. Germline loops: CDR1 MGHRA, CDR2 YSYEKL. J lost 10 bases, V lost 7 bases, and 24 bases had no gene match. This CDR3 region has 19 residues. CDR3 in amino acids: CASTLTSGTFQEGRLEQFF. CDR3 coding DNA: TGCGCCAGCACCCTGACTAGCGGGACGTTCCAGGAGGGGAGATTGGAGCAGTTCTTC.

The chain carries TRBV4-3 and TRBJ2-7, with D possibly being TRBD1 (5 bases). The ends were cut back, 4 bases at V and 5 bases at J, with 21 bases in the middle. Germline assignment: CDR1 LGHNA and CDR2 YSLEER. The CDR3 is 16 residues long. This CDR3 reads CASSRNSDSGRDEQYF. CDR3 sequence (DNA): TGCGCCAGCAGCCGAAATTCAGACAGTGGTAGGGACGAGCAGTACTTC.

The chain has TRBV4-1 and TRBJ2-2, with TRBD2 matching over 9 bases. CDR3 size: 14 residues. Germline CDR1 MGHRA, CDR2 YSYEKL. J gave up 6 bases and V 1 base, and 0 bases lay outside the gene matches. Written as DNA, the CDR3 is TGCGCCAGCAGCCAAGCTAGCGGGGCCGGGGAGCTGTTTTTT. This sequence encodes CASSQASGAGELFF.

The J gene is TRBJ1-5, the V gene TRBV4-1; the D gene is possibly TRBD1 (5 bases). Germline V lookup: CDR1 MGHRA, CDR2 YSYEKL. Trimming left V 2 bases short and J 10 bases short, with 18 bases between. CDR3 size: 15 residues. CDR3 coding DNA: TGCGCCAGCAGCCAAACAGACAGTTCCAATATTCCCCAGCATTTT. Its protein is CASSQTDSSNIPQHF.

The V gene is TRBV6-1, the J gene TRBJ2-7; D remains unclear. V was pared by 2 bases and J by 2 bases, with 13 bases between. The CDR3 totals 15 residues. Germline lookup yields CDR1 MNHNS and CDR2 SASEGT. The CDR3 DNA follows: TGTGCCAGCAGTGAAAAATTTGTCAATACCTACGAGCAGTACTTC. It specifies CASSEKFVNTYEQYF.

The CDR3 sequence is CASTLARGTEAFF. The CDR3 DNA follows: TGTGCCAGCACCCTTGCCAGGGGCACTGAAGCTTTCTTT. The chain links TRBV28 to TRBJ1-1; TRBD1 is a possible D gene (6 bases). Per germline, CDR1 MDHEN and CDR2 SYDVKM. The CDR3 totals 13 residues. V was cut by 7 bases and J by 4 bases, with 13 bases left in between.

The table lists this clone with a count of one. The gene calls are TRBV10-3 and TRBJ1-1, with TRBD1 identical over 8 bases. This CDR3 is built from 14 residues. The V and J ends lost 0 bases and 5 bases, in that order; junction bases with no gene match: 2. CDR1 and CDR2 (germline): ENHRY, SYGVKD. CDR3 DNA sequence: TGTGCCATCAGTGAGTCGTGGACAGGGACTGAAGCTTTCTTT. As protein: CAISESWTGTEAFF.

The chain recombines TRBV18 with TRBJ2-3, with 9 positions matching TRBD2. Germline V CDR1 and CDR2: KGHSH, LQKENI. V was clipped by 1 base and J by 0 bases; unmatched bases: 11. This CDR3 contains 19 residues. CDR3 sequence reads: CASSPRGLAGLISTDTQYF. CDR3 coding DNA: TGTGCCAGCTCACCACGAGGGCTAGCGGGACTCATAAGCACAGATACGCAGTATTTT.

J is TRBJ2-2 and V is TRBV28, with TRBD2 as a possible D gene (6 bases). Trimming removed 4 bases at V and 5 bases at J, with 14 bases between. The CDR3 loop spans 15 amino acids. Germline loops: CDR1 MDHEN, CDR2 SYDVKM. This chain's CDR3 is CASSSWGVGTGELFF. DNA of the CDR3: TGTGCCAGCAGTTCATGGGGGGTTGGGACCGGGGAGCTGTTTTTT. Full variable domain (rest looked up from reference TRBV28 and TRBJ2-2): DVKVTQSSRYLVKRTGEKVFLECVQDMDHENMFWYRQDPGLGLRLIYFSYDVKMKEKGDIPEGYSVSREKKERFSLILESASTNQTSMYLCASSSWGVGTGELFFGEGSRLTVL.

The J gene is TRBJ1-5, the V gene TRBV28; 9 bases fit TRBD1. This CDR3 region has 16 residues. With 4 bases clipped from V and 7 bases from J, the junction kept 11 bases outside the gene matches. Germline V gene data show CDR1 as MDHEN and CDR2 as SYDVKM. CDR3 residues: CASSSLRGQGGQPQHF. Here the CDR3 DNA reads TGTGCCAGCAGTTCCCTTAGGGGACAGGGCGGCCAGCCCCAGCATTTT.

The chain employs TRBV6-5 and TRBJ2-1, with 13 positions matching TRBD2. CDR1 MNHEY and CDR2 SVGAGI come from the germline V gene. V dropped 6 bases and J dropped 7; count of bases not matched to a gene: 6. The CDR3 is 15 amino acids. The CDR3 sequence: CASRLAGGPENEQFF. The CDR3 nucleotides read TGTGCCAGCAGACTAGCGGGGGGGCCGGAGAATGAGCAGTTCTTC.